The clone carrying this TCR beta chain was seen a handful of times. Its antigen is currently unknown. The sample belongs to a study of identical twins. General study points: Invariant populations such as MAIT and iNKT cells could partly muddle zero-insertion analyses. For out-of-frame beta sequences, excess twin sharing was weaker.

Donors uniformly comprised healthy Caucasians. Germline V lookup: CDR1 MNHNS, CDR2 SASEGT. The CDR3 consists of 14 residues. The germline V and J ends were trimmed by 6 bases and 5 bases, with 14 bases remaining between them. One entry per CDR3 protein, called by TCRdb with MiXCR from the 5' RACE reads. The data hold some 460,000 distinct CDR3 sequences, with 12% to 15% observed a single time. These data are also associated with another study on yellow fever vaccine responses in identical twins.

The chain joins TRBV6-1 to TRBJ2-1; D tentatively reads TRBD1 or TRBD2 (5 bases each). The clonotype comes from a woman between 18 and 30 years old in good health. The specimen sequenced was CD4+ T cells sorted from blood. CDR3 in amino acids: CASRGRGAHNEQFF. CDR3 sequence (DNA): TGTGCCAGCAGGGGACGTGGGGCCCACAATGAGCAGTTCTTC.